This T cell receptor beta chain appears in the sequencing data of a study of naive and memory T cell subsets. This clonotype was detected many times. The antigen is unknown. The SP2 primer and nested alpha and beta constant region primers amplified ligated cDNA in four rounds. Alpha and beta constant region primers primed reverse transcription for blood and skin samples. MiXCR, run by TCRdb on the 5' RACE reads, gives a single entry per CDR3 protein. The sample includes more than 50,000 distinct CDR3 sequences, around 8% of them seen just once. Study-wide findings and caveats: This RNA-based method may be sensitive to activation-related transcript changes.

CDR1 is DFQATT, CDR2 SNEGSKA, per germline (reference sequence). V lost 6 bases, J lost 3 bases, and 15 bases lay in between. CDR3 length equals 14 residues. A UMI-containing oligonucleotide was joined by 3' ligation to the TCR cDNA template. Adult healthy volunteers gave 2.5 ml peripheral blood for whole-blood RNA. Input was roughly 1 to 1000 ng of DNase-treated total RNA without cell sorting. The clonotype comes from a female donor in good health. This sequence joins TRBV20-1 and TRBJ2-1; D is perhaps TRBD1 or TRBD2 (6 bases each). CDR3 loop: CSASSGGLYNEQFF. The CDR3 coding sequence is TGCAGTGCCTCCTCCGGGGGCCTCTACAATGAGCAGTTCTTC.